This TCR beta chain was found in a study of blood T cell repertoires in COVID-19. At the level of the study: T cells, B-cell-depleted T cells, or PBMCs supplied cDNA or gDNA.

The V segment lost 5 bases and the J segment 8 bases; nucleotides outside the gene matches: 11. The CDR3 is 16 amino acids. The germline CDR1 and CDR2 sequences are SGHNT and YENEEA. As processed by the authors: Using reference gene primer amplification, nucleated cell counts were estimated. Produced via immunoSEQ multiplex PCR; TCRdb's table is partial and in-frame only. For V, J and clone size, that table is used; D and trimming come from the DNA. The table shows more than 90,000 clones, with roughly 87% occurring only once. The sequencing sample was made of peripheral blood. The rearrangement links TRBV11-3 to TRBJ2-2; 10 bases match TRBD2. This receptor was taken from a human donor in a cohort sampled during active COVID-19. The DNA of the CDR3 is TGTGCCAGCAGCATCAGAAGCGGGGGGGCGTATGGGGAGCTGTTTTTT. This translates into CASSIRSGGAYGELFF.